These 8 T cell receptor beta chains came from one sample sequenced in a study of CD8 T cells in Susac syndrome. Reverse transcription of about 0.45 to 1 ug RNA used random hexamers. From the immunoSEQ multiplex PCR reads, TCRdb called clonotypes with MiXCR, one entry per CDR3 protein. Among some 140,000 distinct CDR3 sequences listed, around 95% were seen once. Sample: CD8+ T cells from PBMCs. The receptors were sampled from a human donor with Susac syndrome.

The V call is TRBV4-1, the J call TRBJ2-1; 7 bases are a match to TRBD2. CDR3 length equals 16 residues. Trimming removed 4 bases from V and 9 bases from J; junction bases left unmatched: 15. Per germline, CDR1 MGHRA and CDR2 YSYEKL. The CDR3 region has the DNA TGCGCCAGCAGCCCTTGTAGCAAGCGGGAAAGGCGTGAGCAGTTCTTC. Protein product: CASSPCSKRERREQFF.

This rearrangement joins TRBV9 to TRBJ1-5; the match to TRBD1 covers 11 bases. V was clipped by 3 bases and J by 6 bases; unmatched bases: 5. CDR1 and CDR2 (germline): SGDLS, YYNGEE. The CDR3 runs 15 residues. CDR3 amino acids: CASSASGTGGQPQHF. The CDR3 DNA reads as TGTGCCAGCAGCGCCTCCGGGACAGGGGGTCAGCCCCAGCATTTT.

The chain combines TRBV2 with TRBJ2-7, with 11 nucleotides matching TRBD2. Germline V gives CDR1 SNHLY, CDR2 FYNNEI. J was trimmed by 2 bases and V by 7 bases; bases with no gene match: 7. This CDR3 comprises 15 residues. CDR3 sequence reads: CASITSGSKTYEQYF. CDR3 coding DNA: TGTGCCAGCATAACTAGCGGGAGCAAAACCTACGAGCAGTACTTC.

In DNA form, the CDR3 reads TGCAGCGTTGCTACCTATGGCGGCTACACCTTC. Translating it yields CSVATYGGYTF. The J gene is TRBJ1-2, the V gene TRBV29-1; D remains ambiguous. Between the trimmed V and J ends, which lost 4 bases and 8 bases, there was a span of 11 bases. The CDR3 is 11 residues long. In germline, CDR1 is SQVTM, CDR2 ANQGSEA.

V is TRBV11-2 and J is TRBJ2-7, with TRBD2 as a possible D gene (6 bases). The length of the CDR3 is 14 residues. V lost 7 bases to trimming and J lost 3 bases, with 16 bases between them. Germline V gene data show CDR1 as SGHAT and CDR2 as FQNNGV. DNA for the CDR3: TGTGCCAGCACCCCCTCGGGAGCTTACTACGAGCAGTACTTC. Its translation is CASTPSGAYYEQYF.

The CDR3 is CASSAGYPGANVLTF. As DNA, the CDR3 is TGTGCCAGCAGTGCAGGGTATCCCGGGGCCAACGTCCTGACTTTC. The rearrangement joins TRBV6-5 to TRBJ2-6; weak D call: TRBD1 (5 bases). The CDR3 length is 15 residues. V dropped 5 bases and J dropped 4 bases, with 12 bases sitting between them. Germline values: CDR1 MNHEY, CDR2 SVGAGI.

This chain connects TRBV11-2 to TRBJ1-2, with TRBD1 identical over 11 bases. The ends lost 4 bases at V and 5 bases at J; junction bases unmatched: 12. This CDR3 comprises 17 residues. Germline V gives CDR1 SGHAT, CDR2 FQNNGV. CDR3 amino acids: CASSYDSGQGAWYGYTF. The CDR3 region has the DNA TGTGCCAGCAGCTACGACTCAGGACAGGGGGCATGGTATGGCTACACCTTC.

This clonotype was recorded once. The rearrangement joins TRBV12-3 or TRBV12-4 to TRBJ1-1; the D gene is possibly TRBD1 (6 bases). The CDR3 consists of 13 residues. The V end lost 4 bases, the J end lost 4 bases, and 10 bases lay between the germline ends. The CDR3 bases are TGTGCCAGCAGTTACGGACAGCTCACTGAAGCTTTCTTT. It is translated as CASSYGQLTEAFF.